This TCR beta chain originates from a study of memory CD4+ T cells and cytomegalovirus serostatus. Study overall: Of the healthy Belgian adults, under 10 were CMV seropositive and 24 seronegative.

Single viable CD3+CD4+CD8-CD45RO+ cells were sorted as the memory CD4+ T cells. Original processing methods: Out-of-frame sequences were removed, leaving about 2.2 million distinct TCRbeta sequences. Libraries were prepared by immunoSEQ multiplex PCR; TCRdb keeps only in-frame clonotypes and omits some of them. V, J and clone size derive from that table, while D and trimming were established from the DNA sequence. Of approximately 70,000 clones in the sample, 76% are singletons; the top ten hold approximately 4.5%. The source of this sequence is an adult in good health and CMV-seropositive. The sample taken for sequencing was memory CD4+ T cells from blood.

CDR3 region: CASSKDGGFAETQYF. The CDR3 region has the DNA TGTGCCAGCAGCAAAGATGGGGGGTTCGCTGAGACCCAGTACTTC. This chain joins TRBV21-1 and TRBJ2-5; the table's D call, TRBD2, was not checked against the DNA. TRBV21-1 is listed as a pseudogene. This CDR3 has 15 residues.